A single sample gave rise to the 2 T cell receptor beta chains below, sequenced in a study of T cell responses to AZD1222 COVID-19 vaccine. Here immunoSEQ multiplex PCR was the method, and the copy in TCRdb shows in-frame clones only, minus some. The table lists 95,000 to 110,000 clones, approximately 89% of them singletons. This specimen consisted of peripheral blood, obtained on day 0 of AZD1222 vaccination. The receptors here all came from an adult in good health.

This chain uses TRBV6-4 with TRBJ2-1; 7 nucleotides align to TRBD1. Germline assignment: CDR1 MRHNA and CDR2 SNTAGT. The CDR3 has 14 amino acids. With V trimmed by 6 bases and J by 3 bases, 5 bases remained unmatched. The CDR3 sequence: CASRPGTDYNEQFF. For the CDR3, the DNA is TGTGCCAGCAGACCCGGGACAGACTACAATGAGCAGTTCTTC.

This clone was counted a single time. The chain carries TRBV29-1 and TRBJ2-7; D may match TRBD1 or TRBD2 (5 bases each). V was cut by 7 bases and J by 0 bases, with 16 bases left in between. The germline CDR1 and CDR2 sequences are SQVTM and ANQGSEA. This CDR3 is 14 amino acids long. This chain's CDR3 is CSGWGTESSYEQYF. CDR3 in DNA: TGCAGCGGATGGGGGACCGAGAGCTCCTACGAGCAGTACTTC.